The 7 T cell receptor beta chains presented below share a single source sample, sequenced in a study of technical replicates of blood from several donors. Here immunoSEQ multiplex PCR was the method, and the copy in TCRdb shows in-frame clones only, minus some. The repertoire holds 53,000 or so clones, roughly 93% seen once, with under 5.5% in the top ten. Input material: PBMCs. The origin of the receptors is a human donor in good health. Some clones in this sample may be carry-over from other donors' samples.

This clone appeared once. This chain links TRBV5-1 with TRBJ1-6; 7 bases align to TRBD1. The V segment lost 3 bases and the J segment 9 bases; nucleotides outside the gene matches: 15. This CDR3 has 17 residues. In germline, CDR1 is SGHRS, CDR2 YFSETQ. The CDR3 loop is CASSSGQRHAGGSPLHF. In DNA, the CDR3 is TGCGCCAGCAGCTCGGGACAGCGCCACGCAGGGGGTTCACCCCTCCACTTT.

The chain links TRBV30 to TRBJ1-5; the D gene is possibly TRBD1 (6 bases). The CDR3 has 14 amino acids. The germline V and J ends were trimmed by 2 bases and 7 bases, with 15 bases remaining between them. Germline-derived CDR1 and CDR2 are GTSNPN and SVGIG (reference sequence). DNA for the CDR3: TGTGCCTGGAGTCTCAGGGGCTGGGGACAGCCCCAGCATTTT. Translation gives CAWSLRGWGQPQHF.

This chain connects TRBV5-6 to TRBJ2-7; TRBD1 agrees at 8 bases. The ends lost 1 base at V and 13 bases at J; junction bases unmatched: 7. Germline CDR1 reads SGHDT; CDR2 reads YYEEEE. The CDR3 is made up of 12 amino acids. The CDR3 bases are TGTGCCAGCAGCTTGACCGGGACAGGCCCCTACTTC. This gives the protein CASSLTGTGPYF.

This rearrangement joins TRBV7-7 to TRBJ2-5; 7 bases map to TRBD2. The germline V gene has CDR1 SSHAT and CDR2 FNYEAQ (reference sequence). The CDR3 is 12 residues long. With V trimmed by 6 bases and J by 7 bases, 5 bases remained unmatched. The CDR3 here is CASRASGGTQYF. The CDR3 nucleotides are TGTGCCAGCAGGGCCTCGGGAGGGACCCAGTACTTC.

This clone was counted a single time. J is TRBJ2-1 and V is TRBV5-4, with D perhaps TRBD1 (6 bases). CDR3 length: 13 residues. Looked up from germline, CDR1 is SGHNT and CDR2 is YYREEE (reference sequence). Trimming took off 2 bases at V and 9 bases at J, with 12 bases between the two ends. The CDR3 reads CASSFGDIGEQFF. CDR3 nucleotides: TGTGCCAGCAGCTTTGGGGACATAGGTGAGCAGTTCTTC.

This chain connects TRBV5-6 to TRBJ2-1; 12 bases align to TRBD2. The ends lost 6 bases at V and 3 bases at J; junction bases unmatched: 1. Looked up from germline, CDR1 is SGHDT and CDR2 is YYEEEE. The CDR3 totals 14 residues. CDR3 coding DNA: TGTGCCAGCAAACTAGCGGGGGGCTACAATGAGCAGTTCTTC. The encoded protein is CASKLAGGYNEQFF.

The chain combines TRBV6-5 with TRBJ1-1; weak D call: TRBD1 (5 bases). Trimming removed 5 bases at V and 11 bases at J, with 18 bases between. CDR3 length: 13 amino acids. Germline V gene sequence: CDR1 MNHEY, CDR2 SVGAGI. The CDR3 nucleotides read TGTGCCAGCAGTCCCCAAGCAGGGTATCAGGCTTTCTTT. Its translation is CASSPQAGYQAFF.